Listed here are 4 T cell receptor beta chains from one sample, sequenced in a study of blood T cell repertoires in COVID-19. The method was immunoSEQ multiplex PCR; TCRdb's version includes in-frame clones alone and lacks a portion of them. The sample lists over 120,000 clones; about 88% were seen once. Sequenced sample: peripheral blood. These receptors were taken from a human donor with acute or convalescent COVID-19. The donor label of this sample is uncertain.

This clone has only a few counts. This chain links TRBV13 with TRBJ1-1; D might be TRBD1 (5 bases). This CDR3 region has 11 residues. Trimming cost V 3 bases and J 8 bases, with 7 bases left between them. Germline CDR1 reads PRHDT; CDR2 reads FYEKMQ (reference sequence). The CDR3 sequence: CASSFRTEAFF. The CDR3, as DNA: TGTGCCAGCAGCTTCAGGACAGAAGCTTTCTTT. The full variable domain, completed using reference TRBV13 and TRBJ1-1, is AAGVIQSPRHLIKEKRETATLKCYPIPRHDTVYWYQQGPGQDPQFLISFYEKMQSDKGSIPDRFSAQQFSDYHSELNMSSLELGDSALYFCASSFRTEAFFGQGTRLTVV.

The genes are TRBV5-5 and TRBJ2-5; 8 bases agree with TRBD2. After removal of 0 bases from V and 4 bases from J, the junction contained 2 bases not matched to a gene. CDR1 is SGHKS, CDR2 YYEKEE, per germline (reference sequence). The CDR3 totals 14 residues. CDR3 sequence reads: CASSLGLARETQYF. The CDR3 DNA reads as TGTGCCAGCAGCTTGGGACTAGCGCGAGAGACCCAGTACTTC.

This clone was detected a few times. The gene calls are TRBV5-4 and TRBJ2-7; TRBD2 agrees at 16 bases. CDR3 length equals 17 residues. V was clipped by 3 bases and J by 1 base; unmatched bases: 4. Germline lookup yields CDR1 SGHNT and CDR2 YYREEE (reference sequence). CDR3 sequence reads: CASSWGLAGGISYEQYV. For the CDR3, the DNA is TGTGCCAGCAGCTGGGGACTAGCGGGAGGGATATCCTACGAGCAGTACGTC.

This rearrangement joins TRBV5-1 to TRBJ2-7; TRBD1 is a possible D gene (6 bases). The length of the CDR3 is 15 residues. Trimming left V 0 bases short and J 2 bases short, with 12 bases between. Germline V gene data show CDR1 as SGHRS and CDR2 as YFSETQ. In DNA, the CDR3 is TGCGCCAGCAGCTTGGCCGCCAGGGGCCCCTACGAGCAGTACTTC. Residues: CASSLAARGPYEQYF.